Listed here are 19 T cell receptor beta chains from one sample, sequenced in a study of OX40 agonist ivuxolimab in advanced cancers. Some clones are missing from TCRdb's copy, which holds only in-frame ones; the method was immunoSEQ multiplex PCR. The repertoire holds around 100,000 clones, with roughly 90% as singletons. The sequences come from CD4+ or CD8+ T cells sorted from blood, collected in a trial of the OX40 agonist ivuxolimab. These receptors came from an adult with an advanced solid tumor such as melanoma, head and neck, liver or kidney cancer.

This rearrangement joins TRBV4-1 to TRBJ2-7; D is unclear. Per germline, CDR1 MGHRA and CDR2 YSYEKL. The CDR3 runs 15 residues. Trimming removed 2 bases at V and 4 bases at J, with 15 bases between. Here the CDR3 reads CASSQPDLPHYEQYF. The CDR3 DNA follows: TGCGCCAGCAGCCAACCGGACCTTCCACATTACGAGCAGTACTTC.

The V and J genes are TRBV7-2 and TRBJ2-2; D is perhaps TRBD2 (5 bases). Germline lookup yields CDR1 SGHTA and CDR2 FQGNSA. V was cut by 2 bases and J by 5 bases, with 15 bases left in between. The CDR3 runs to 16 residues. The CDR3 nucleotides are TGTGCCAGCAGCTTACTCGCGGGTTATTGGACCGGGGAGCTGTTTTTT. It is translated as CASSLLAGYWTGELFF. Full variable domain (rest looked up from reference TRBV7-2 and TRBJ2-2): GAGVSQSPSNKVTEKGKDVELRCDPISGHTALYWYRQSLGQGLEFLIYFQGNSAPDKSGLPSDRFSAERTGGSVSTLTIQRTQQEDSAVYLCASSLLAGYWTGELFFGEGSRLTVL.

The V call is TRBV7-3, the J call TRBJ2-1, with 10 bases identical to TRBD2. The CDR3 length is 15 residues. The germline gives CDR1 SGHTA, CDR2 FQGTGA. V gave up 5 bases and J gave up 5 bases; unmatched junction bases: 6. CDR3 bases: TGTGCCAGCAGCGGGGCGACTAGCGGGCACAATGAGCAGTTCTTC. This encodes CASSGATSGHNEQFF. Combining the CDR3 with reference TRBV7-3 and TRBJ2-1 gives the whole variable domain GAGVSQTPSNKVTEKGKYVELRCDPISGHTALYWYRQSLGQGPEFLIYFQGTGAADDSGLPNDRFFAVRPEGSVSTLKIQRTERGDSAVYLCASSGATSGHNEQFFGPGTRLTVL.

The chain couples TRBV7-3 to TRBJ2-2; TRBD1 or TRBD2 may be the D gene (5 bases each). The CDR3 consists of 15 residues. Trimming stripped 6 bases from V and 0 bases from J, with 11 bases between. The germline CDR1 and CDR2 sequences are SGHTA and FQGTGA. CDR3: CASRRPGPNTGELFF. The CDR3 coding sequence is TGTGCCAGCAGGCGTCCGGGACCGAACACCGGGGAGCTGTTTTTT.

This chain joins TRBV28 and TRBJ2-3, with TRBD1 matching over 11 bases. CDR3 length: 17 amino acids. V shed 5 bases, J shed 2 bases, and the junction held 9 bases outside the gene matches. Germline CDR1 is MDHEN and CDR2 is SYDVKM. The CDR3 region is CASSPLGQGAYTDTQYF. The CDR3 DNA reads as TGTGCCAGCAGTCCCCTAGGACAGGGGGCATACACAGATACGCAGTATTTT. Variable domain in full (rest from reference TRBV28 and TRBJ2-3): DVKVTQSSRYLVKRTGEKVFLECVQDMDHENMFWYRQDPGLGLRLIYFSYDVKMKEKGDIPEGYSVSREKKERFSLILESASTNQTSMYLCASSPLGQGAYTDTQYFGPGTRLTVL.

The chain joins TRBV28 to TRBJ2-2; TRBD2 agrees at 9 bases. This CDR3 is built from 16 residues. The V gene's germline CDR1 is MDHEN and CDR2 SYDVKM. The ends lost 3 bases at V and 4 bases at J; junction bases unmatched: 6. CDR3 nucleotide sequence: TGTGCCAGCAGTTTGATGGCGGGAGGGAGCACCGGGGAGCTGTTTTTT. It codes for CASSLMAGGSTGELFF.

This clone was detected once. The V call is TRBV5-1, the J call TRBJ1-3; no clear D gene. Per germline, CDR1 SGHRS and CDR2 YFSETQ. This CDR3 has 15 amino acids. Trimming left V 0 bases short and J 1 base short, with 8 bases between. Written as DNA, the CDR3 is TGCGCCAGCAGCTTGGCCACGGGTTCTGGAAACACCATATATTTT. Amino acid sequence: CASSLATGSGNTIYF.

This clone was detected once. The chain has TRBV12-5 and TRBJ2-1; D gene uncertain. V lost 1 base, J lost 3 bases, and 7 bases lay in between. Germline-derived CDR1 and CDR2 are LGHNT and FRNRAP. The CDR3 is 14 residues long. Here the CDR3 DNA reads TGTGCTAGTGGTTTGGGTTTGGGCTACAATGAGCAGTTCTTC. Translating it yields CASGLGLGYNEQFF.

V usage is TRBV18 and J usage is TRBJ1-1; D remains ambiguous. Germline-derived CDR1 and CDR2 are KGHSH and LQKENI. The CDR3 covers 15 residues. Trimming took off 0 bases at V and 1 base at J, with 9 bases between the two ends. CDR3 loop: CASSPPNTENTEAFF. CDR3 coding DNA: TGTGCCAGCTCACCACCGAACACAGAGAACACTGAAGCTTTCTTT.

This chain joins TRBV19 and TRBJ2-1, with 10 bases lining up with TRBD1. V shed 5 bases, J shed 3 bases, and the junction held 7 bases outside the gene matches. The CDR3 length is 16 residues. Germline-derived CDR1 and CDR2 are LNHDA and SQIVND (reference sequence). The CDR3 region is CASSAGGTGVYNEQFF. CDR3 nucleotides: TGTGCCAGTAGTGCAGGGGGGACAGGGGTCTACAATGAGCAGTTCTTC.

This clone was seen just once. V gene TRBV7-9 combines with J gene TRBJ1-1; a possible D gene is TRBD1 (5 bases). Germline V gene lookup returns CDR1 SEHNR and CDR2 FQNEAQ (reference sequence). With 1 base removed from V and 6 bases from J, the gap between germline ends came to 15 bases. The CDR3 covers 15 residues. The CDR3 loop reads CASSLGTIFSAEAFF. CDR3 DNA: TGTGCCAGCAGCTTAGGGACAATTTTTAGCGCTGAAGCTTTCTTT.

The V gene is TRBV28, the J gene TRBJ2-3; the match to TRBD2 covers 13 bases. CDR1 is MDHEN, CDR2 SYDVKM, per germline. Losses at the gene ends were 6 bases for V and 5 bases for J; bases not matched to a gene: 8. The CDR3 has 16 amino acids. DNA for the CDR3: TGTGCCAGCAGCACATCACTAGCGGGAGGGGGAGATACGCAGTATTTT. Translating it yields CASSTSLAGGGDTQYF.

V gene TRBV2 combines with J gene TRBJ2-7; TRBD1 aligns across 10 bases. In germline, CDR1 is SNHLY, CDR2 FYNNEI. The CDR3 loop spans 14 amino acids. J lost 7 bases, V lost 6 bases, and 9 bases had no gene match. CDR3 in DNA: TGTGCCAGCAGAGGACAGGGGGGTTTGAGTGAGCAGTACTTC. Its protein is CASRGQGGLSEQYF.

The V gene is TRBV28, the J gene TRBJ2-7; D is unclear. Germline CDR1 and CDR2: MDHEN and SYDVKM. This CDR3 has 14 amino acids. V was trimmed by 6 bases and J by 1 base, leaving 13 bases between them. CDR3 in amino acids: CASSIYPTSYEQYF. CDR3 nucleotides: TGTGCCAGCAGCATTTACCCGACATCCTACGAGCAGTACTTC.

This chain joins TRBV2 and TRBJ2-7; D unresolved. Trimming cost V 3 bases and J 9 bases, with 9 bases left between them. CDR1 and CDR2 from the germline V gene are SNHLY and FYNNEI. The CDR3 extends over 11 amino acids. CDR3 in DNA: TGTGCCAGCAGTGATAGCTGGGGGCAGTACTTC. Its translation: CASSDSWGQYF.

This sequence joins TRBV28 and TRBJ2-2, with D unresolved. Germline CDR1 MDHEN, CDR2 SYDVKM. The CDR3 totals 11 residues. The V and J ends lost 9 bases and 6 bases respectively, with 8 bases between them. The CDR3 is CASSLAGELFF. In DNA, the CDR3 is TGTGCCAGTTCCCTTGCCGGGGAGCTGTTTTTT. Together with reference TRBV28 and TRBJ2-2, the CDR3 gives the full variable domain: DVKVTQSSRYLVKRTGEKVFLECVQDMDHENMFWYRQDPGLGLRLIYFSYDVKMKEKGDIPEGYSVSREKKERFSLILESASTNQTSMYLCASSLAGELFFGEGSRLTVL.

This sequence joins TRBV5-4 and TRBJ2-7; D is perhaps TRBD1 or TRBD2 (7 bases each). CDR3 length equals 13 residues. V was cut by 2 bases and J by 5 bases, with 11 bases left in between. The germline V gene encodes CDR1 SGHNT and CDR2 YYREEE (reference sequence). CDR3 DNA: TGTGCCAGCAGCTTACAGGGGAGGGACGAGCAGTACTTC. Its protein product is CASSLQGRDEQYF.

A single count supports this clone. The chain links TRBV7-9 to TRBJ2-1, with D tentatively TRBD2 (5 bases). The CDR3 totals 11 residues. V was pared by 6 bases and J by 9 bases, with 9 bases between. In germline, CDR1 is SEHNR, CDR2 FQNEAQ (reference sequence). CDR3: CASRLEGEQFF. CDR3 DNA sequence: TGTGCCAGCAGACTAGAGGGTGAGCAGTTCTTC.

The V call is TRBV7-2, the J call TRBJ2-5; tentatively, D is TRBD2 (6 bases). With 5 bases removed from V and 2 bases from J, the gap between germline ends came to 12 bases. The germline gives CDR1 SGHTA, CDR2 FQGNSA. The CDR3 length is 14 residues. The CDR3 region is CASSQPGGQETQYF. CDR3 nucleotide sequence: TGTGCCAGCAGCCAACCCGGGGGACAAGAGACCCAGTACTTC. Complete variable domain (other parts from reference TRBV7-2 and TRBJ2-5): GAGVSQSPSNKVTEKGKDVELRCDPISGHTALYWYRQSLGQGLEFLIYFQGNSAPDKSGLPSDRFSAERTGGSVSTLTIQRTQQEDSAVYLCASSQPGGQETQYFGPGTRLLVL.